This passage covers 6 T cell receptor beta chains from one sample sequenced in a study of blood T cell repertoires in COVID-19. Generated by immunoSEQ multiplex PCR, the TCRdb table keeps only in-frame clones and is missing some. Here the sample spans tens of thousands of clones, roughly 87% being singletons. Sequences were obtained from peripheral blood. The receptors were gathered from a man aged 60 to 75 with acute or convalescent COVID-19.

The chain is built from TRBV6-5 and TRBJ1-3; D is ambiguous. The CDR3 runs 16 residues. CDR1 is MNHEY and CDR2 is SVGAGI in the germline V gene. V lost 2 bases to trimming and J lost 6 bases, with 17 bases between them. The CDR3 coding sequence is TGTGCCAGCAGTTACGAGCCCCCCGGGGTAGCAAACACCATATATTTT. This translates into CASSYEPPGVANTIYF.

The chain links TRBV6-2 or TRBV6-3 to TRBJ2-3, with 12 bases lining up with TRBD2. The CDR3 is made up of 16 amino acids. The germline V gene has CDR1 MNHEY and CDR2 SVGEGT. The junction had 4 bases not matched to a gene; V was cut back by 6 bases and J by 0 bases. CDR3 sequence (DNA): TGTGCCAGCAGCTTGGGACTAGCGGGTAGCACAGATACGCAGTATTTT. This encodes CASSLGLAGSTDTQYF.

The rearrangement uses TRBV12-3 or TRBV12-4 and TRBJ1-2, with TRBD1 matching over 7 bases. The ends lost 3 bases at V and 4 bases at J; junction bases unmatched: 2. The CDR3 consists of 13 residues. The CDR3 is CASSFGTAYGYTF. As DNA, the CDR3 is TGTGCCAGCAGTTTTGGGACAGCCTATGGCTACACCTTC.

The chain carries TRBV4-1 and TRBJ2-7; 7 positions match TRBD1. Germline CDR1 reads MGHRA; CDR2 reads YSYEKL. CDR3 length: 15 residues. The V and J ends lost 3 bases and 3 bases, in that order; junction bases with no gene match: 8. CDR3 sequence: CASSHGQEPLYEQYF. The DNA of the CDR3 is TGCGCCAGCAGCCACGGACAGGAGCCCCTCTACGAGCAGTACTTC.

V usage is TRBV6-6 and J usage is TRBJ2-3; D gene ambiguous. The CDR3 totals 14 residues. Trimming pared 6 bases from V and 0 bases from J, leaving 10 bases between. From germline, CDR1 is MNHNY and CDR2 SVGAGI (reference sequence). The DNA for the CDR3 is TGTGCCAGCAGGAAGAGGTCTAGCACAGATACGCAGTATTTT. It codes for CASRKRSSTDTQYF.

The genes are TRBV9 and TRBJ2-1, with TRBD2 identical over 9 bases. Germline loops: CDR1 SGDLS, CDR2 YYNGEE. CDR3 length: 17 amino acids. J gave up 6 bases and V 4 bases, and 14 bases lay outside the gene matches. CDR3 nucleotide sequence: TGTGCCAGCAGCCCCAACCGGGCGGGGGGGTTGCTCAATGAGCAGTTCTTC. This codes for CASSPNRAGGLLNEQFF.